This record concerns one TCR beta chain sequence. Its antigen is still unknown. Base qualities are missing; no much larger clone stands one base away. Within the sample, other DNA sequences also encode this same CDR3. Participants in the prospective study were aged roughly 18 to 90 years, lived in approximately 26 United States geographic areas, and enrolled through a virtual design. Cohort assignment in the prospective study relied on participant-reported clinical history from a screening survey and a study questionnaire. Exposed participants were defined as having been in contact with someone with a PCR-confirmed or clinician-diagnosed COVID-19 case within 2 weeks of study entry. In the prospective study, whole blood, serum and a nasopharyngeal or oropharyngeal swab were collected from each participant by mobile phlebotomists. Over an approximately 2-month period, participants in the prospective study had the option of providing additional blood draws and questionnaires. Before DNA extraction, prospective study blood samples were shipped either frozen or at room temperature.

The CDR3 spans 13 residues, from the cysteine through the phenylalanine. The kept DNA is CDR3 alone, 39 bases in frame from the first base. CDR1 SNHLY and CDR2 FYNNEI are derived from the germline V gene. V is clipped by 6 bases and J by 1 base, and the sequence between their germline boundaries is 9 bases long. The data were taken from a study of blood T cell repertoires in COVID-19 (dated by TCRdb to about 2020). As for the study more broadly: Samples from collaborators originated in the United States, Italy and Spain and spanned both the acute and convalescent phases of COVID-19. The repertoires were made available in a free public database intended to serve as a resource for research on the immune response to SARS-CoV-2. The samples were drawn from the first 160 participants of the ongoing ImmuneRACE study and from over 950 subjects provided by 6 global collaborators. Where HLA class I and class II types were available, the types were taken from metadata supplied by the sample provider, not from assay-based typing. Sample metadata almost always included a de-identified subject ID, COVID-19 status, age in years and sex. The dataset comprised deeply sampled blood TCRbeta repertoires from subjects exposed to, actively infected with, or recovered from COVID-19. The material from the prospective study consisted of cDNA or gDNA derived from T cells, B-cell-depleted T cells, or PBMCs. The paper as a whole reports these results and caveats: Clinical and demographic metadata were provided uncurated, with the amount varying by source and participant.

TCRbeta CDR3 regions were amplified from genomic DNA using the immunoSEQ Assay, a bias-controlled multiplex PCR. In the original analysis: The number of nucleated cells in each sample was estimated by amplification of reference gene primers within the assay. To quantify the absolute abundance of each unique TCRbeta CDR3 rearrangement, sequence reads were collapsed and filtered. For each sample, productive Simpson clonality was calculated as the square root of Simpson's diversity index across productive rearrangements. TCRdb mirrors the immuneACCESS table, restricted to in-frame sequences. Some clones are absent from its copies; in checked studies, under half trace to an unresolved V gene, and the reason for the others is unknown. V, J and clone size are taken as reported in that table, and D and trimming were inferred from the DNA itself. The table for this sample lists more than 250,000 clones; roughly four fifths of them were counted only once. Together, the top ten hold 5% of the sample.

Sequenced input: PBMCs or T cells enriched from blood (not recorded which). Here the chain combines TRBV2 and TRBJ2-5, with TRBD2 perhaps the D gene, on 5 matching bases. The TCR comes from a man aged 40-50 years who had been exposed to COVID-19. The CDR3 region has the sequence CASSVSVQETQYF. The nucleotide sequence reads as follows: TGTGCCAGCAGCGTTAGCGTCCAAGAGACCCAGTACTTC.